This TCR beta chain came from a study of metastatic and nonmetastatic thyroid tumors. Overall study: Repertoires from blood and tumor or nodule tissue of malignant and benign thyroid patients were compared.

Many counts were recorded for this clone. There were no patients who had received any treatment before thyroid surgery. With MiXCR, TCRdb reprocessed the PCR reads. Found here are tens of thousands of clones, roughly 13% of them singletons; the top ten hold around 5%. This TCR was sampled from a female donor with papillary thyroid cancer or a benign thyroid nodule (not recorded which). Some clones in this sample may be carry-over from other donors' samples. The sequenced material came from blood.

The CDR3 region has the DNA TGTGCCAGCAGCGCCGGACGGCTAGGCACAGATACGCAGTATTTT. This encodes CASSAGRLGTDTQYF. This chain uses TRBV2 with TRBJ2-3; D is ambiguous. Germline CDR1 SNHLY, CDR2 FYNNEI. The CDR3 is 15 amino acids. V lost 6 bases and J 1 base, leaving 14 bases between the germline ends.